The 25 T cell receptor beta chains reported below all come from one sample, sequenced in a study of vaccination and CD4 T cells after COVID-19. The sample's treatment: roughly nine-day PBMC culture with coronavirus spike peptide pools or control peptides (ViraFEST assay). Oncomine TCR Beta short-read sequencing was applied to DNA from cultured CD4+ T cells. From the PCR reads, TCRdb called clonotypes with MiXCR, one entry per CDR3 protein. The sample has more than 15,000 distinct CDR3 sequences, around 45% seen once. No antigen has been identified for these receptors. Material: CD4+ T cells from blood, cultured in vitro. The receptor set was obtained from a human donor who had recovered from COVID-19.

This clonotype was counted a few times. This chain uses TRBV7-2 with TRBJ2-3, with 7 bases that match TRBD1. CDR1 and CDR2 from the germline V gene are SGHTA and FQGNSA. This CDR3 comprises 15 residues. With V trimmed by 3 bases and J by 1 base, 4 bases remained unmatched. The CDR3 DNA reads as TGTGCCAGCAGCTTCTCCGGACAGGGCACAGATACGCAGTATTTT. Amino acids: CASSFSGQGTDTQYF.

V is TRBV2 and J is TRBJ1-3, with D unresolved. Germline CDR1 reads SNHLY; CDR2 reads FYNNEI. V shed 8 bases and J shed 1 base, with 9 bases lying between them. This CDR3 region has 13 residues. The CDR3 protein is CASVMQSGNTIYF. CDR3 sequence (DNA): TGTGCCAGCGTCATGCAGTCTGGAAACACCATATATTTT.

The sample holds a few counts of this clonotype. This chain uses TRBV27 with TRBJ1-5; 7 nucleotides match TRBD1. The CDR3 extends over 18 amino acids. CDR1 and CDR2 from the germline V gene are MNHEY and SMNVEV (reference sequence). J was trimmed by 4 bases and V by 4 bases; bases with no gene match: 16. The CDR3 DNA reads as TGTGCCAGCAGTTCCCGGGGATCCACAGGGGAGGGAAATCAGCCCCAGCATTTT. Residues: CASSSRGSTGEGNQPQHF.

This clonotype was seen a few times. The genes are TRBV7-2 and TRBJ1-4; 9 bases are a match to TRBD1. Germline V gives CDR1 SGHTA, CDR2 FQGNSA. V trimming: 5 bases; J trimming: 5 bases; junction bases outside the gene matches: 9. The CDR3 is made up of 16 amino acids. CDR3 in amino acids: CASSPREGTGNEKLFF. CDR3 DNA sequence: TGTGCCAGCAGCCCCCGGGAGGGGACAGGGAATGAAAAACTGTTTTTT.

The chain links TRBV5-1 to TRBJ2-7, with D perhaps TRBD1 (6 bases). Germline values: CDR1 SGHRS, CDR2 YFSETQ. V lost 4 bases, J lost 0 bases, and 8 bases lay in between. This CDR3 spans 13 amino acids. For the CDR3, the DNA is TGCGCCAGCAGCACGGACAGCTCCTACGAGCAGTACTTC. This gives the protein CASSTDSSYEQYF.

This clonotype came up a few times. The rearrangement links TRBV10-1 to TRBJ2-1; 8 bases fit TRBD1. Unmatched junction bases numbered 7, after V lost 3 bases and J lost 0 bases. The CDR3 has 17 amino acids. The germline V gene has CDR1 WNHNN and CDR2 SYGVQD (reference sequence). CDR3 nucleotide sequence: TGCGCCAGCAGTGACTCAGGGGGCTCTAGCTCCTACAATGAGCAGTTCTTC. Translating it yields CASSDSGGSSSYNEQFF.

The V and J genes are TRBV12-3 or TRBV12-4 and TRBJ2-7, with a tentative D call TRBD2 (6 bases). Trimming pared 4 bases from V and 1 base from J, leaving 11 bases between. CDR3 size: 14 residues. The CDR3 region is CASSSTGGSYEQYF. In DNA form, the CDR3 reads TGTGCCAGCAGTTCGACCGGGGGATCCTACGAGCAGTACTTC.

This clonotype was counted only a few times. This chain connects TRBV7-2 to TRBJ2-7; 10 nucleotides agree with TRBD2. J lost 7 bases, V lost 4 bases, and 16 bases had no gene match. This CDR3 spans 17 amino acids. Germline V gene data show CDR1 as SGHTA and CDR2 as FQGNSA. The CDR3 DNA reads TGTGCCAGCAGCTGGGGTCAAAGAGCGGGAGGGCCGCGTGAGCAGTACTTC. Protein sequence: CASSWGQRAGGPREQYF.

The chain links TRBV11-3 to TRBJ1-6; D gene uncertain. Germline V gene lookup returns CDR1 SGHNT and CDR2 YENEEA. The V and J ends lost 5 bases and 7 bases respectively, with 18 bases between them. The CDR3 runs to 16 residues. Here the CDR3 DNA reads TGTGCCAGCAGCCCGAAGCGCCCAGGTGCAAATTCACCCCTCCACTTT. Amino acids: CASSPKRPGANSPLHF.

The chain employs TRBV7-9 and TRBJ1-2; 7 bases agree with TRBD1. The germline gives CDR1 SEHNR, CDR2 FQNEAQ (reference sequence). The CDR3 sequence is 14 residues long. Germline trimming cut 5 bases from V and 2 bases from J; bases unmatched to any gene: 5. For the CDR3, the DNA is TGTGCCAGCAGCCTCGGGACAGCGAACTATGGCTACACCTTC. It codes for CASSLGTANYGYTF. Full variable domain (remainder filled in from reference TRBV7-9 and TRBJ1-2): DTGVSQNPRHKITKRGQNVTFRCDPISEHNRLYWYRQTLGQGPEFLTYFQNEAQLEKSRLLSDRFSAERPKGSFSTLEIQRTEQGDSAMYLCASSLGTANYGYTFGSGTRLTVV.

In nucleotides, the CDR3 is TGCAGTGCCCAGCTACAGAGGACAGTTAATTCACCCCTCCACTTT. It specifies CSAQLQRTVNSPLHF. This chain links TRBV20-1 with TRBJ1-6; perhaps TRBD1 as D (6 bases). The CDR3 sequence is 15 residues long. Trimming shortened V by 6 bases and J by 6 bases, and 18 bases separated the two germline ends. Germline values: CDR1 DFQATT, CDR2 SNEGSKA (reference sequence).

This chain connects TRBV5-1 to TRBJ2-1; TRBD2 might be the D (5 bases). The length of the CDR3 is 15 residues. The V end lost 4 bases, the J end lost 3 bases, and 14 bases lay between the germline ends. The germline V gene has CDR1 SGHRS and CDR2 YFSETQ. The CDR3 DNA is TGCGCCAGCAGCCCAGCGGTTCACTTCTACAATGAGCAGTTCTTC. Protein product: CASSPAVHFYNEQFF.

This clonotype has just a few counts. The chain joins TRBV20-1 to TRBJ1-3; D gene ambiguous. There are 15 residues in the CDR3. Germline V gives CDR1 DFQATT, CDR2 SNEGSKA (reference sequence). Trimming removed 0 bases at V and 2 bases at J, with 11 bases between. The CDR3 reads CSARDLGLAGNTIYF. For the CDR3, the DNA is TGCAGTGCTAGAGATCTCGGGCTCGCTGGAAACACCATATATTTT.

The chain couples TRBV6-1 to TRBJ1-5; D unresolved. The germline CDR1 and CDR2 sequences are MNHNS and SASEGT. V was clipped by 8 bases and J by 4 bases, with 12 bases between them. The CDR3 is 13 amino acids. CDR3 in DNA: TGTGCCAGCGGGAGGAAGGAGAATCAGCCCCAGCATTTT. Translating it yields CASGRKENQPQHF.

The chain combines TRBV28 with TRBJ2-2, with D possibly called TRBD1 or TRBD2 (5 bases each). CDR1 is MDHEN, CDR2 SYDVKM, per germline. V lost 9 bases, J lost 7 bases, and 12 bases lay in between. The CDR3 length is 12 residues. CDR3 region: CASSDRRGELFF. For the CDR3, the DNA is TGTGCCAGTAGCGACAGACGCGGGGAGCTGTTTTTT.

The V and J genes are TRBV7-9 and TRBJ1-6, with D perhaps TRBD1 (6 bases). CDR3 length: 14 residues. Germline CDR1 and CDR2: SEHNR and FQNEAQ (reference sequence). V was pared by 5 bases and J by 9 bases, with 14 bases between. The CDR3 loop reads CASSLQGGGSPLHF. The DNA of the CDR3 is TGTGCCAGCAGCCTACAGGGAGGTGGTTCACCCCTCCACTTT. Variable domain in full (rest from reference TRBV7-9 and TRBJ1-6): DTGVSQNPRHKITKRGQNVTFRCDPISEHNRLYWYRQTLGQGPEFLTYFQNEAQLEKSRLLSDRFSAERPKGSFSTLEIQRTEQGDSAMYLCASSLQGGGSPLHFGNGTRLTVT.

This chain links TRBV14 with TRBJ2-7; 7 nucleotides line up with TRBD1. The trim removed 4 bases at V and 7 bases at J, leaving 10 bases unmatched. The CDR3 length is 14 residues. The germline V gene has CDR1 SGHDN and CDR2 FVKESK. CDR3 residues: CASSRDSVLREQYF. The DNA of the CDR3 is TGTGCCAGCAGCCGGGACAGTGTCCTCCGGGAGCAGTACTTC.

The rearrangement links TRBV21-1 to TRBJ2-3. TRBV21-1 is deemed a pseudogene. The CDR3 extends over 18 amino acids. CDR3 residues: CASSIRWRAVFQADTQYF. The CDR3 DNA is TGTGCCAGCAGCATAAGATGGCGTGCAGTCTTCCAGGCAGATACGCAGTATTTT.

This rearrangement joins TRBV2 to TRBJ1-5; 7 bases agree with TRBD1. V was pared by 6 bases and J by 4 bases, with 6 bases of the junction left unmatched. Germline loops: CDR1 SNHLY, CDR2 FYNNEI. CDR3 length equals 14 residues. The CDR3 bases are TGTGCCAGCAGCCGACAGGGTGGAAATCAGCCCCAGCATTTT. Translating gives CASSRQGGNQPQHF. Together with reference TRBV2 and TRBJ1-5, the CDR3 gives the full variable domain: EPEVTQTPSHQVTQMGQEVILRCVPISNHLYFYWYRQILGQKVEFLVSFYNNEISEKSEIFDDQFSVERPDGSNFTLKIRSTKLEDSAMYFCASSRQGGNQPQHFGDGTRLSIL.

The chain combines TRBV7-2 with TRBJ1-1; no clear D gene. V lost 4 bases and J 1 base, leaving 10 bases between the germline ends. Germline CDR1 and CDR2: SGHTA and FQGNSA. This CDR3 has 14 amino acids. In DNA form, the CDR3 reads TGTGCCAGCAGCTATTATGCGGCGAACACTGAAGCTTTCTTT. Residues: CASSYYAANTEAFF.

J is TRBJ2-1 and V is TRBV20-1, with 13 bases fitting TRBD2. From germline, CDR1 is DFQATT and CDR2 SNEGSKA (reference sequence). V lost 4 bases to trimming and J lost 5 bases; unmatched junction nucleotides: 2. This CDR3 region has 14 residues. The DNA of the CDR3 is TGCAGTGCTACTGGGACTAGCGGGAACAATGAGCAGTTCTTC. This codes for CSATGTSGNNEQFF.

The rearrangement joins TRBV7-9 to TRBJ1-4, with D perhaps TRBD1 (5 bases). The germline V and J ends were trimmed by 4 bases and 8 bases, with 14 bases remaining between them. CDR3 length: 14 amino acids. CDR1 is SEHNR and CDR2 is FQNEAQ in the germline V gene (reference sequence). The CDR3 is CASSSTAGYEKLFF. The CDR3 DNA is TGTGCCAGCAGCTCGACAGCCGGATACGAAAAACTGTTTTTT.

This clonotype was seen a handful of times. The chain joins TRBV6-5 to TRBJ1-1; TRBD1 matches at 7 bases. This CDR3 is built from 15 residues. The germline V gene has CDR1 MNHEY and CDR2 SVGAGI. Germline trimming cut 2 bases from V and 4 bases from J; bases unmatched to any gene: 7. The CDR3 nucleotides read TGTGCCAGCAGTTACCGGGGACAGTATGGCACTGAAGCTTTCTTT. Its protein product is CASSYRGQYGTEAFF.

This clonotype has a handful of counts. The J gene is TRBJ1-2, the V gene TRBV7-8; D not certain. The CDR3 covers 15 residues. Germline CDR1 reads SGHVS; CDR2 reads FQNEAQ. The ends were cut back, 3 bases at V and 3 bases at J, with 14 bases in the middle. The CDR3 DNA follows: TGTGCCAGCAGCTTTTTGGCGGGGAGGGACTATGGCTACACCTTC. Translated, it gives CASSFLAGRDYGYTF.

This clonotype was counted a few times. This chain uses TRBV12-3 or TRBV12-4 with TRBJ1-5, with a tentative D call TRBD1 (6 bases). The CDR3 spans 15 residues. Between the trimmed V and J ends, which lost 3 bases and 9 bases, there was a span of 18 bases. CDR3 nucleotides: TGTGCCAGCAGTTTCGGGACACAAATAGCAAGGCCCCAGCATTTT. It translates to CASSFGTQIARPQHF.